This T cell receptor beta chain originates from a study of identical twins. Findings and caveats of the study: Reduced insertions were recorded for abundant cord blood beta clonotypes, with no such pattern in memory repertoires.

This clonotype was recorded many times. Its cognate antigen is unknown. Germline CDR1 SEHNR, CDR2 FQNEAQ (reference sequence). This CDR3 region has 16 residues. Trimming removed 2 bases at V and 0 bases at J, with 11 bases between. TCRdb ran MiXCR on the 5' RACE reads and lists one entry per CDR3 protein. The sample has approximately 150,000 distinct CDR3 sequences, around 3.5% seen once. The V call is TRBV7-9, the J call TRBJ1-3, with no clear D. The sample taken for sequencing was memory T cells sorted from blood. The receptor comes from a young man in good health. This chain's CDR3 is CASSLKGGSSGNTIYF. The CDR3 DNA sequence: TGTGCCAGCAGCTTAAAGGGAGGGAGCTCTGGAAACACCATATATTTT.